A single sample gave rise to the 30 T cell receptor beta chains below, sequenced in a study of tumor-infiltrating lymphocytes in primary liver carcinoma. The source of the blood RNA was unsorted whole blood, and germline DNA was extracted as well. The investigators made TCR beta cDNA from 500 ng total RNA, using a constant-region primer. Three nested multiplex PCR rounds of slightly modified ARM-PCR generated TCR beta libraries. Investigators reported that the first two PCR rounds, at 10 cycles each, used TRBV1-TRBV30 forward primers with a C-beta reverse primer. TCRdb re-called the multiplex PCR reads through MiXCR, storing one row per CDR3 protein. The table lists some 200,000 distinct CDR3 sequences, roughly two thirds of them singletons. The sequenced material came from peripheral blood. The receptors here all came from a woman aged 60-75 years with primary liver carcinoma and hepatitis B virus infection.

As for this clonotype: Being one base from a much bigger clone, this may be a read error. V and J are TRBV29-1 and TRBJ2-1; D assignment may be TRBD1 or TRBD2 (6 bases each). V gave up 3 bases and J gave up 2 bases, with 17 bases separating them. Looked up from germline, CDR1 is SQVTM and CDR2 is ANQGSEA. The CDR3 loop spans 16 amino acids. CDR3 DNA: TGCAGCGTTGAGTCGGGGGCACCTAGCCCCTACAATGAGCAGTTCTTC. This translates into CSVESGAPSPYNEQFF.

Note on this clonotype: One base away lies a much larger clone, so this may be a sequencing read error. CDR3 loop: CASTTPGQGRRGEQFF. CDR3 coding DNA: TGTGCCAGCACCACGCCGGGCCAGGGGAGGAGGGGTGAGCAGTTCTTC. The rearrangement joins TRBV12-3 or TRBV12-4 to TRBJ2-1; D may correspond to TRBD1 or TRBD2 (6 bases each). Trimming removed 7 bases from V and 9 bases from J, with 25 bases in between. The CDR3 contains 16 residues.

On this clonotype itself: Relative to the germline gene, one junction end is altered; a read error may explain this. The gene calls are TRBV6-1 and TRBJ2-7; D is perhaps TRBD2 (5 bases). The CDR3 runs 14 residues. Germline CDR1 MNHNS, CDR2 SASEGT. The CDR3: CASSVISSSYEQCF. CDR3 nucleotide sequence: TGTGCCAGTAGCGTCATTTCAAGCTCCTACGAGCAGTGCTTC.

About this clonotype: One end of the junction varies from germline; a read error may be responsible. The chain combines TRBV10-3 with TRBJ2-5; the match to TRBD2 covers 13 bases. The CDR3 is 16 amino acids. Germline CDR1 ENHRY, CDR2 SYGVKD. The CDR3 DNA reads as TGTGCCGTCAGTGAGTCCGGGACTAGCGGGAAAGAGACCCAGTACTTC. Amino acids: CAVSESGTSGKETQYF.

Notes on this clonotype: This could be a read error, since a much larger clone is one nucleotide away. The chain recombines TRBV5-4 with TRBJ1-1; D ambiguous. V lost 0 bases, J lost 5 bases, and 14 bases lay in between. The CDR3 is 15 amino acids. Per the germline V gene, CDR1 is SGHNT and CDR2 is YYREEE (reference sequence). This CDR3 reads CASSLARHTKTEAFF. In DNA, the CDR3 is TGTGCCAGCAGCTTGGCCAGGCATACGAAGACTGAAGCTTTCTTT.

The genes are TRBV12-3 or TRBV12-4 and TRBJ2-1, with 8 bases aligning to TRBD2. V shed 3 bases and J 5 bases; nucleotides not matched to a gene: 9. The CDR3 loop spans 16 amino acids. For the CDR3, the DNA is TGTGCCAGCAGTTTTTCAGGGACTAGAGGGGACAATGAGCAGTTCTTC. Translated, it gives CASSFSGTRGDNEQFF.

This sequence joins TRBV23-1 and TRBJ1-5; D gene unclear. TRBV23-1 is designated an ORF whose function remains uncertain. This CDR3 has 16 amino acids. Deletions cut 3 bases from V and 0 bases from J, with 12 bases between. The CDR3 here is CASSHRVIYSNQPQHF. The CDR3, as DNA: TGCGCCAGCAGTCATCGAGTGATATATAGCAATCAGCCCCAGCATTTT.

Concerning this clonotype: This could be a read error, since a much larger clone is one nucleotide away. V gene TRBV12-3 or TRBV12-4 combines with J gene TRBJ1-3; weak D call: TRBD1 (5 bases). This CDR3 is 16 amino acids long. Deletions cut 7 bases from V and 0 bases from J, with 16 bases between. CDR3 in amino acids: CASTRTWLSSGNTIYF. CDR3 in DNA: TGTGCCAGCACTCGGACATGGCTGAGCTCTGGAAACACCATATATTTT.

This clonotype was recorded only once. This may come from a read error, since a much larger clone is one base off. The J gene is TRBJ2-3, the V gene TRBV6-5; D is unclear. This CDR3 has 13 residues. CDR1 and CDR2 from the germline V gene are MNHEY and SVGAGI. V lost 8 bases and J 1 base, leaving 10 bases between the germline ends. This CDR3 is CASQMAGTDTQYF. DNA for the CDR3: TGTGCCAGCCAGATGGCGGGCACAGATACGCAGTATTTT.

This clonotype was seen ten or more times. This rearrangement joins TRBV29-1 to TRBJ1-2; 8 positions match TRBD1. The CDR3 runs 13 residues. The trim removed 4 bases at V and 4 bases at J, leaving 5 bases unmatched. Germline CDR1 and CDR2: SQVTM and ANQGSEA. The chain's CDR3 is CSVVTGTGYGYTF. Written as DNA, the CDR3 is TGCAGCGTTGTAACCGGGACAGGCTATGGCTACACCTTC. Based on the CDR3 plus reference TRBV29-1 and TRBJ1-2, the full variable domain is SAVISQKPSRDICQRGTSLTIQCQVDSQVTMMFWYRQQPGQSLTLIATANQGSEATYESGFVIDKFPISRPNLTFSTLTVSNMSPEDSSIYLCSVVTGTGYGYTFGSGTRLTVV.

Notes on this clonotype: Since a much larger clone is just one base distant, this may be a read error. Lacking the conserved final phenylalanine or tryptophan, this CDR3 likely reflects a read error. V is TRBV4-1 and J is TRBJ2-2, with D possibly matching TRBD2 (5 bases). Per the germline V gene, CDR1 is MGHRA and CDR2 is YSYEKL. The CDR3 has 19 residues. The V end was cut by 6 bases, the J end by 4 bases, with 27 bases between. The CDR3 nucleotides read TGCGCCAGCAGTCGCCCGGGGATCGAAGGATCGACCGGCACCGGGGAGCTGTTTCTT. Its protein is CASSRPGIEGSTGTGELFL.

In regard to this clonotype: A much larger clonotype is one base distant, so this may be a read error. The chain recombines TRBV6-2 or TRBV6-3 with TRBJ1-5; TRBD1 agrees at 8 bases. J gave up 4 bases and V 10 bases, and 15 bases lay outside the gene matches. The CDR3 length is 16 residues. Germline V gives CDR1 MNHEY, CDR2 SVGEGT. As DNA, the CDR3 is TGTGCCAACAGAACACTCAGACAGGGGAGAAATCAGCCCCAGCATTTT. It yields the protein CANRTLRQGRNQPQHF.

Regarding this clonotype: This could be a read error, since a much larger clone is one nucleotide away. This chain uses TRBV5-6 with TRBJ2-1; D unresolved. The V end lost 6 bases, the J end lost 4 bases, and 14 bases lay between the germline ends. This CDR3 spans 14 amino acids. Germline V gene lookup returns CDR1 SGHDT and CDR2 YYEEEE. The DNA of the CDR3 is TGTGCCAGCAACCTCCTTACCGGGTACAATGAGCAGTTCTTC. Protein: CASNLLTGYNEQFF.

About this clonotype: One junction end disagrees with the germline gene, perhaps due to a read error. This chain uses TRBV29-1 with TRBJ2-5; 8 positions match TRBD1. CDR1 is SQVTM, CDR2 ANQGSEA, per germline. The CDR3 consists of 15 residues. The CDR3 is CSVEPARGRQETQCF. For the CDR3, the DNA is TGCAGCGTTGAACCGGCCAGGGGGCGGCAAGAGACACAGTGCTTC.

Concerning this clonotype itself: Mismatch with germline at one junction end may stem from a read error. The chain recombines TRBV12-5 with TRBJ2-5, with TRBD2 matching over 8 bases. This CDR3 has 15 residues. CDR1 LGHNT and CDR2 FRNRAP come from the germline V gene. CDR3 region: CASGTSDNPGGTQYF. CDR3 DNA: TGTGCTAGTGGTACCTCGGACAACCCGGGGGGGACCCAGTACTTT.

As to this clonotype: This may be a read error, as it is one base from a much larger clone. The J gene is TRBJ2-7, the V gene TRBV6-5; 8 bases align to TRBD2. CDR1 is MNHEY, CDR2 SVGAGI, per germline. CDR3 length: 16 residues. The V gene end was trimmed by 3 bases and the J gene end by 3 bases; junction bases not matched to a gene: 10. As DNA, the CDR3 is TGTGCCAGCAGTTATCGCGGGGGGACATTGAGCTACGAGCAGTACTTC. The encoded protein is CASSYRGGTLSYEQYF.

This clonotype was recorded many times. The chain combines TRBV4-1 with TRBJ1-3, with D possibly matching TRBD1 (5 bases). The germline V gene has CDR1 MGHRA and CDR2 YSYEKL. The CDR3 totals 13 residues. V was pared by 5 bases and J by 4 bases, with 9 bases between. The CDR3 is CASSTHRGNTIYF. The DNA of the CDR3 is TGCGCCAGCAGCACCCACAGGGGAAACACCATATATTTT.

The rearrangement joins TRBV10-2 to TRBJ1-6, with D uncertain. The CDR3 has 14 amino acids. CDR1 is WSHSY, CDR2 SAAADI, per germline. Trimming stripped 8 bases from V and 16 bases from J, with 24 bases between. CDR3 DNA sequence: TGCGCCAGCGGGGAGACCGTATCGGGATCACAACTCCACTTT. This sequence encodes CASGETVSGSQLHF.

The chain couples TRBV12-3 or TRBV12-4 to TRBJ1-5; D is unclear. Trimming cost V 1 base and J 8 bases, with 12 bases left between them. The CDR3 totals 14 residues. In DNA form, the CDR3 reads TGTGCCAGCAGTTTAGGAGCGAGCCCAGAGCCCCAGCATTTT. Translating gives CASSLGASPEPQHF.

The chain is built from TRBV11-2 and TRBJ2-3; TRBD2 aligns across 9 bases. Per germline, CDR1 SGHAT and CDR2 FQNNGV. The CDR3 spans 17 residues. The trim removed 4 bases at V and 6 bases at J, leaving 14 bases unmatched. The CDR3: CASSSLSRTSDTDTQYF. DNA for the CDR3: TGTGCCAGCAGCTCTCTTAGCCGGACTAGCGACACGGATACGCAGTATTTT.

The chain combines TRBV11-2 with TRBJ2-2, with a possible D match to TRBD2 (5 bases). Germline CDR1 is SGHAT and CDR2 is FQNNGV. The CDR3 loop spans 18 amino acids. V shed 2 bases and J shed 1 base, with 17 bases lying between them. In nucleotides, the CDR3 is TGTGCCAGCAGCTTAAGGACCATGAGGGCCCTGAACACCGGGGAGCTGTTTTTT. Protein product: CASSLRTMRALNTGELFF.

In this sample, this clonotype turned up a few times. Relative to the germline gene, one junction end is altered; a read error may explain this. The chain joins TRBV7-9 to TRBJ2-1; D gene unclear. The CDR3 runs 14 residues. Germline lookup yields CDR1 SEHNR and CDR2 FQNEAQ (reference sequence). The CDR3 spells CASSLVGNEDEQFF. The CDR3 DNA is TGTGCCAGTAGCTTAGTTGGCAATGAGGATGAGCAGTTCTTC.

The V and J genes are TRBV5-1 and TRBJ2-7; maybe TRBD1 (6 bases). The CDR3 contains 15 residues. The V end lost 2 bases, the J end lost 3 bases, and 15 bases lay between the germline ends. CDR1 and CDR2 (germline): SGHRS, YFSETQ. CDR3 DNA sequence: TGCGCCAGCAGCTTACGGACAGATAAAATCTACGAGCAGTACTTC. It codes for CASSLRTDKIYEQYF.

V usage is TRBV28 and J usage is TRBJ2-2; D might be TRBD2 (6 bases). The CDR3 spans 17 residues. Looked up from germline, CDR1 is MDHEN and CDR2 is SYDVKM. With 7 bases removed from V and 6 bases from J, the gap between germline ends came to 24 bases. The CDR3 nucleotides read TGTGCCAGCACCCGGCTTCGCGCGGGAACTGGAGCCGGGGAGCTGTTTTTT. Translating gives CASTRLRAGTGAGELFF.

On this clonotype: A read error is possible here, since a much larger clone lies one base away. V gene TRBV6-5 combines with J gene TRBJ2-1; TRBD2 might be the D (6 bases). V was cut by 8 bases and J by 0 bases, with 17 bases left in between. The CDR3 runs to 16 residues. Germline assignment: CDR1 MNHEY and CDR2 SVGAGI. DNA for the CDR3: TGTGCCAGCTGTACACGGGACTCAAGCTCCTACAATGAGCAGTTCTTC. Amino acids: CASCTRDSSSYNEQFF.

The V gene is TRBV6-6, the J gene TRBJ1-5; maybe TRBD1 (5 bases). V dropped 6 bases and J dropped 2 bases, with 17 bases sitting between them. Germline V gene sequence: CDR1 MNHNY, CDR2 SVGAGI (reference sequence). This CDR3 is built from 16 residues. The CDR3 DNA follows: TGTGCCAGCAGGAGATACGGGGCAATGGGCAATCAGCCCCAGCATTTT. Translation: CASRRYGAMGNQPQHF.

The DNA of the CDR3 is TGTGCCAGCAGCTCCGGACTAGTTCAGGACACCTGTGAGCTGTTTTTT. As protein: CASSSGLVQDTCELFF. This sequence joins TRBV11-2 and TRBJ2-2; 7 bases are shared with TRBD2. CDR3 length: 16 residues. Germline V gene lookup returns CDR1 SGHAT and CDR2 FQNNGV. V dropped 4 bases and J dropped 11; count of bases not matched to a gene: 16.

About this clonotype itself: A much larger clone is a single base away; this may be a read error. The chain employs TRBV28 and TRBJ2-1; 8 nucleotides match TRBD2. Trimming cost V 7 bases and J 4 bases; bases outside gene matches: 12. Germline values: CDR1 MDHEN, CDR2 SYDVKM. The CDR3 consists of 16 residues. CDR3 residues: CASKSNRAGGYNEQFF. CDR3 coding DNA: TGTGCCAGCAAGTCGAACCGGGCGGGGGGATACAATGAGCAGTTCTTC.

In regard to this clonotype: The conserved final phenylalanine or tryptophan is absent from the CDR3, which likely points to a read error. The chain employs TRBV11-2 and TRBJ1-1; tentative D call: TRBD1 (6 bases). V was cut by 5 bases and J by 6 bases, with 16 bases left in between. This CDR3 has 14 residues. Per germline, CDR1 SGHAT and CDR2 FQNNGV. The CDR3 DNA reads TGTGCCAGCAGCGCACAGGGCTGGGAGGCTGAAGCTTTCATT. It specifies CASSAQGWEAEAFI.

The sample holds many counts of this clonotype. V and J are TRBV4-2 and TRBJ2-3, with 10 bases fitting TRBD2. This CDR3 contains 17 residues. Trimming at V came to 8 bases and at J to 5 bases, leaving 16 bases not matched to a gene. CDR1 is LGHNA and CDR2 is YNFKEQ in the germline V gene. The CDR3, as DNA: TGTGCCAGCTTAGGGCTCAGGGTAGCGGGAGGAAAAGATACGCAGTATTTT. Translating it yields CASLGLRVAGGKDTQYF.